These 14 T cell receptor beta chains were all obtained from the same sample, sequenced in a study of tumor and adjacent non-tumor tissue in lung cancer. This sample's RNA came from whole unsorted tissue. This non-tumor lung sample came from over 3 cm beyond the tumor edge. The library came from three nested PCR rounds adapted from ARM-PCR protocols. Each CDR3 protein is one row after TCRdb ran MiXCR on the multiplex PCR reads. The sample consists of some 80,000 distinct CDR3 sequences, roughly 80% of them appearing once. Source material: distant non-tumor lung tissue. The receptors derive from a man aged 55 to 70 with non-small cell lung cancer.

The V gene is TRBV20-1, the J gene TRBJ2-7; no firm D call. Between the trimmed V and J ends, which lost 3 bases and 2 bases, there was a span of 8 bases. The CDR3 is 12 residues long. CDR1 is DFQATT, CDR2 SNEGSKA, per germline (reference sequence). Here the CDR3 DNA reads TGCAGTGCTAGTACAATCACCTACGAGCAGTACTTC. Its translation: CSASTITYEQYF.

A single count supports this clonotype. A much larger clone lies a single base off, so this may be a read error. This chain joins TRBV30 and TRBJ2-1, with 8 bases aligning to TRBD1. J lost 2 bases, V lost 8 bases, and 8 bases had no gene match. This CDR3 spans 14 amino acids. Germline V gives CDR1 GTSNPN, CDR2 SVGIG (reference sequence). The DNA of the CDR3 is TGTGCCCGGACCGCAGGGGGCACCTACAATGAGCAGTTCTTC. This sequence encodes CARTAGGTYNEQFF.

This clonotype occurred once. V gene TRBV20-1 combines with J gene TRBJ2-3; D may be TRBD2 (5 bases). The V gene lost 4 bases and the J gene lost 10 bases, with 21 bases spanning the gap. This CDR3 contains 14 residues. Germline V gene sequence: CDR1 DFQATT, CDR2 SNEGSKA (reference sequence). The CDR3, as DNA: TGCAGTGCTAAACTAACGGGGTCCTCATATGCGCAGTATTTT. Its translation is CSAKLTGSSYAQYF.

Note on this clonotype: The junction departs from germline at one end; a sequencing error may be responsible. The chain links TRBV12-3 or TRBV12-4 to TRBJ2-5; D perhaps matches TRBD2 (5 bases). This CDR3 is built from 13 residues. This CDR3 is CGSIKDWTGAQYF. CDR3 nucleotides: TGTGGCAGCATTAAGGACTGGACTGGGGCCCAGTACTTC.

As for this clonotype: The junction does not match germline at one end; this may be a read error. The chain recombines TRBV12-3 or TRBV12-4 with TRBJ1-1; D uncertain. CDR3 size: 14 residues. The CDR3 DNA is TGTACCAGCAGTCCCACACCACGGGGTACTGAAGCTTTCTTT. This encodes CTSSPTPRGTEAFF.

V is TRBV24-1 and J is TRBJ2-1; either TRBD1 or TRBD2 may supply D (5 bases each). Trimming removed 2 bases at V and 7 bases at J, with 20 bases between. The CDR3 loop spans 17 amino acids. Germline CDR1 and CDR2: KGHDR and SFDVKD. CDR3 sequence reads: CATSDSTSSRVRNEQFF. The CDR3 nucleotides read TGTGCCACCAGTGATTCCACATCTAGCAGGGTACGAAATGAGCAGTTCTTC.

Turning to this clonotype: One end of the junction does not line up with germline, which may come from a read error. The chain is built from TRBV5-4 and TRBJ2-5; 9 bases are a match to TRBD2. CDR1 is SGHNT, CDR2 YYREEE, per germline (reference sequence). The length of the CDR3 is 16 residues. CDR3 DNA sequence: TGTGCCAGCAGCTACGGACTAGCGCGAAACCAAGAGATCCAGTACTTC. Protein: CASSYGLARNQEIQYF.

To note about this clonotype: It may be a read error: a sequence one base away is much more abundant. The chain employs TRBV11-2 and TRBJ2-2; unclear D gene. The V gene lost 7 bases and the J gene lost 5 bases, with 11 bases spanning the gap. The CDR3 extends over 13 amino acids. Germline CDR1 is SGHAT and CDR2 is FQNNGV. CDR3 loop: CASILRRTGELFF. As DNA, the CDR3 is TGTGCCAGCATCTTGAGACGTACCGGGGAGCTGTTTTTT.

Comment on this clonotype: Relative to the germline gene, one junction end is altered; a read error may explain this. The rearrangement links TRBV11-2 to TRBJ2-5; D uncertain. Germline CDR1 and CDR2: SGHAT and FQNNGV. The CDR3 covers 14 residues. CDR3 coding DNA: TGTGCCAGCAGCTCTCGACAAGTCCAAGATACCCAGTATTTC. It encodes CASSSRQVQDTQYF.

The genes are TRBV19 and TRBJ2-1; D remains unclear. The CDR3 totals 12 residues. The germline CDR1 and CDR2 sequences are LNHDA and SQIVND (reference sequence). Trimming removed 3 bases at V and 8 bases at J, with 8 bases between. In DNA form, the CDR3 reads TGTGCCAGTAGTATCCTTGACGATGAGCAGTTCTTC. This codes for CASSILDDEQFF.

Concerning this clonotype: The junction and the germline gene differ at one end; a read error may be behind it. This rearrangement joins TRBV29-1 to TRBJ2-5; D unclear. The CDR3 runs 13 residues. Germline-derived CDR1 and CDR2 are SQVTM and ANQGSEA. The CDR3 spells CGVGLAWEEIQYF. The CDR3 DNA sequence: TGCGGCGTTGGATTGGCGTGGGAAGAGATCCAGTACTTC.

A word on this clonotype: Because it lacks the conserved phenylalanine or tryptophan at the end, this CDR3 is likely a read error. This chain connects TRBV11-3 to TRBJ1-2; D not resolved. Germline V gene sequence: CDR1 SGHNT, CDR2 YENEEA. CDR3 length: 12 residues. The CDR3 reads CATKTGCYGYTS. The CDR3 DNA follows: TGTGCCACCAAGACGGGTTGCTATGGTTACACCTCC.

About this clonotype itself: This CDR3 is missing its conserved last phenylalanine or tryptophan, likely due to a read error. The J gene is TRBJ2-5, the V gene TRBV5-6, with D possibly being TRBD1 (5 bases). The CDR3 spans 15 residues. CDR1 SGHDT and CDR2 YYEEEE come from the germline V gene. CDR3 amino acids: CDSSATTVPQETQYY. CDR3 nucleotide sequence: TGTGACAGCAGCGCCACGACAGTGCCCCAAGAGACCCAGTACTAC.

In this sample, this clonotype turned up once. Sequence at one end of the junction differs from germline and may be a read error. As DNA, the CDR3 is TGTGCCAGCAGTGGCCGACAGACGCCTAGCATAGATACACAGTATTTT. Amino acids: CASSGRQTPSIDTQYF. V and J are TRBV6-1 and TRBJ2-3, with D perhaps given as TRBD1 or TRBD2 (5 bases each). CDR3 length: 16 residues. Germline V gene data show CDR1 as MNHNS and CDR2 as SASEGT.